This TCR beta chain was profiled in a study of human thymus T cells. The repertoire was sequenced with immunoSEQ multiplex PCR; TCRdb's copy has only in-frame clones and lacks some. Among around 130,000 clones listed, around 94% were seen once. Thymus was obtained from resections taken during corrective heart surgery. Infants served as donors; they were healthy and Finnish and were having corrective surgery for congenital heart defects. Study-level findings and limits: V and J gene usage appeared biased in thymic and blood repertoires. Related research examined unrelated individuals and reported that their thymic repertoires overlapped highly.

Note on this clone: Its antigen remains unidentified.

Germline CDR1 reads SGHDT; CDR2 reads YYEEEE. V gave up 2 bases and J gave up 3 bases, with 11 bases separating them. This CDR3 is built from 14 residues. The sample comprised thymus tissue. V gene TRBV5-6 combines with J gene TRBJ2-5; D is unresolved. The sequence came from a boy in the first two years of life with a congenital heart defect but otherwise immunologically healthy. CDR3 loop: CASSLVDRKETQYF. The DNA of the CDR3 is TGTGCCAGCAGCTTAGTGGATCGTAAAGAGACCCAGTACTTC. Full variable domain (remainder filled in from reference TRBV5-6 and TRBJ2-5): DAGVTQSPTHLIKTRGQQVTLRCSPKSGHDTVSWYQQALGQGPQFIFQYYEEEERQRGNFPDRFSGHQFPNYSSELNVNALLLGDSALYLCASSLVDRKETQYFGPGTRLLVL.